One sample yielded the 15 T cell receptor beta chains listed below, sequenced in a study of T cells in Graves' hyperthyroidism and ophthalmopathy. The source material, RNA transcripts, was used to amplify TCR beta CDR3 regions. The study used the HTBI primer set for a first-round RT-PCR of the TCR CDR3. MiXCR was run by TCRdb on the multiplex PCR reads, yielding one entry per CDR3 protein. The profile shows 300,000 to 450,000 distinct CDR3 sequences, approximately 15% of them singletons. The specimen sequenced was blood. The source of these receptors is a woman in her sixties or seventies with Graves' hyperthyroidism.

This clonotype was seen more than once but under ten times. The V gene is TRBV12-3 or TRBV12-4, the J gene TRBJ2-6, with 13 positions matching TRBD2. The CDR3 consists of 16 residues. V dropped 4 bases and J dropped 3; count of bases not matched to a gene: 0. The CDR3 reads CASSWTSGSGANVLTF. CDR3 DNA sequence: TGTGCCAGCAGTTGGACTAGCGGGAGTGGGGCCAACGTCCTGACTTTC.

A remark on this clonotype: Given a much more abundant clone one base away, this may be a read error. The chain combines TRBV12-3 or TRBV12-4 with TRBJ2-7, with D uncertain. This CDR3 has 12 residues. Trimming pared 4 bases from V and 6 bases from J, leaving 10 bases between. The CDR3 DNA reads TGTGCCAGCAGTTCGGACGTCGGCGAGCAGTACTTC. Translated, it gives CASSSDVGEQYF.

This clonotype appeared many times. This chain joins TRBV18 and TRBJ2-1; the match to TRBD1 covers 9 bases. Germline V gene data show CDR1 as KGHSH and CDR2 as LQKENI. The CDR3 covers 15 residues. V lost 2 bases to trimming and J lost 8 bases; unmatched junction nucleotides: 7. This chain's CDR3 is CASSPAGTGYHEQFF. The CDR3 DNA follows: TGTGCCAGCTCACCAGCCGGGACAGGGTATCATGAGCAGTTCTTC.

This clonotype was picked up a small number of times. The chain employs TRBV2 and TRBJ1-4; D gene uncertain. Trimming took 7 bases from V and 2 from J, leaving 11 bases between them. There are 14 residues in the CDR3. CDR1 is SNHLY and CDR2 is FYNNEI in the germline V gene. The CDR3 nucleotides read TGTGCCAGCAAGGTGGAGCTTACTAATGAAAAACTGTTTTTT. Amino acid sequence: CASKVELTNEKLFF.

This clonotype was seen only a few times. V usage is TRBV19 and J usage is TRBJ1-2, with 9 bases lining up with TRBD1. CDR1 is LNHDA, CDR2 SQIVND, per germline (reference sequence). The CDR3 is 14 amino acids. After removal of 7 bases from V and 2 bases from J, the junction contained 5 bases not matched to a gene. CDR3 sequence reads: CASIPTGGNYGYTF. The CDR3 DNA sequence: TGTGCCAGTATACCAACAGGGGGCAACTATGGCTACACCTTC.

The rearrangement uses TRBV6-2 or TRBV6-3 and TRBJ2-1; D might be TRBD1 or TRBD2, each matching 5 bases. The CDR3 contains 13 residues. Trimming took 5 bases from V and 6 from J, leaving 11 bases between them. Germline V gene sequence: CDR1 MNHEY, CDR2 SVGEGT. The CDR3 DNA follows: TGTGCCAGCAGTCCCTCCGGGGCCAATGAGCAGTTCTTC. This sequence encodes CASSPSGANEQFF.

This chain links TRBV6-1 with TRBJ1-2; a weak D match, TRBD1 (5 bases). From germline, CDR1 is MNHNS and CDR2 SASEGT. The CDR3 loop spans 13 amino acids. Trimming left V 7 bases short and J 3 bases short, with 12 bases between. In DNA, the CDR3 is TGTGCCAGCATTGAGGACACCTACTATGGCTACACCTTC. Translated, it gives CASIEDTYYGYTF.

This clonotype was seen repeatedly, ten times or more. The chain has TRBV29-1 and TRBJ1-1; maybe TRBD1 (5 bases). This CDR3 has 13 amino acids. V shed 4 bases and J shed 1 base, with 10 bases lying between them. Germline V lookup: CDR1 SQVTM, CDR2 ANQGSEA. CDR3: CSVGQGWNTEAFF. The DNA for the CDR3 is TGCAGCGTTGGGCAGGGCTGGAACACTGAAGCTTTCTTT.

This clonotype was seen a handful of times. This chain links TRBV6-1 with TRBJ2-7, with 10 bases aligning to TRBD1. V lost 6 bases to trimming and J lost 3 bases; unmatched junction nucleotides: 8. CDR1 MNHNS and CDR2 SASEGT come from the germline V gene. The CDR3 contains 15 residues. CDR3 region: CASSQLRTGGYEQYF. CDR3 DNA sequence: TGTGCCAGCAGCCAATTAAGGACAGGGGGCTACGAGCAGTACTTC.

This clonotype was observed many times. The genes are TRBV2 and TRBJ1-1; D is uncertain. Trimming shortened V by 0 bases and J by 1 base, and 9 bases separated the two germline ends. This CDR3 spans 15 amino acids. Germline values: CDR1 SNHLY, CDR2 FYNNEI. The CDR3 bases are TGTGCCAGCAGTGAAGCTTCCCGGGGGAACACTGAAGCTTTCTTT. Translation gives CASSEASRGNTEAFF.

This clonotype was observed at least ten times. This chain uses TRBV11-2 with TRBJ2-5; D gene uncertain. The CDR3 sequence is 14 residues long. Germline V gives CDR1 SGHAT, CDR2 FQNNGV. Trimming removed 4 bases at V and 5 bases at J, with 14 bases between. The CDR3 reads CASSSTVGLETQYF. The DNA for the CDR3 is TGTGCCAGCAGCTCAACGGTTGGGTTGGAGACCCAGTACTTC.

This clonotype was recorded many times. The J gene is TRBJ2-7, the V gene TRBV20-1, with 8 bases aligning to TRBD1. V was clipped by 0 bases and J by 2 bases; unmatched bases: 3. This CDR3 region has 14 residues. Germline V gene sequence: CDR1 DFQATT, CDR2 SNEGSKA (reference sequence). CDR3 coding DNA: TGCAGTGCTAGAGAAACAGGGGGTCCCTACGAGCAGTACTTC. It yields the protein CSARETGGPYEQYF.

The chain carries TRBV12-5 and TRBJ1-1; 9 nucleotides line up with TRBD1. The CDR3 loop spans 16 amino acids. V lost 2 bases, J lost 5 bases, and 9 bases stayed unmatched. CDR1 and CDR2 (germline): LGHNT, FRNRAP. Here the CDR3 reads CASGLRLGTGRTEAFF. The CDR3 DNA is TGTGCTAGTGGTTTGCGCCTAGGGACAGGGAGAACTGAAGCTTTCTTT.

This clonotype has a handful of counts. V gene TRBV27 combines with J gene TRBJ1-2; D remains ambiguous. The CDR3 consists of 13 residues. V lost 7 bases, J lost 8 bases, and 17 bases lay in between. The germline CDR1 and CDR2 sequences are MNHEY and SMNVEV (reference sequence). The DNA of the CDR3 is TGTGCCAGCAAATCTCAAGACGGTTTGGGCTACACCTTC. Amino acids: CASKSQDGLGYTF.

This clonotype was found many times. J is TRBJ2-2 and V is TRBV7-8; TRBD2 aligns across 10 bases. CDR1 is SGHVS and CDR2 is FQNEAQ in the germline V gene. The V segment lost 4 bases and the J segment 1 base; nucleotides outside the gene matches: 0. This CDR3 is 15 amino acids long. This CDR3 reads CASSWTSGNTGELFF. The CDR3 coding sequence is TGTGCCAGCAGCTGGACTAGCGGGAACACCGGGGAGCTGTTTTTT.